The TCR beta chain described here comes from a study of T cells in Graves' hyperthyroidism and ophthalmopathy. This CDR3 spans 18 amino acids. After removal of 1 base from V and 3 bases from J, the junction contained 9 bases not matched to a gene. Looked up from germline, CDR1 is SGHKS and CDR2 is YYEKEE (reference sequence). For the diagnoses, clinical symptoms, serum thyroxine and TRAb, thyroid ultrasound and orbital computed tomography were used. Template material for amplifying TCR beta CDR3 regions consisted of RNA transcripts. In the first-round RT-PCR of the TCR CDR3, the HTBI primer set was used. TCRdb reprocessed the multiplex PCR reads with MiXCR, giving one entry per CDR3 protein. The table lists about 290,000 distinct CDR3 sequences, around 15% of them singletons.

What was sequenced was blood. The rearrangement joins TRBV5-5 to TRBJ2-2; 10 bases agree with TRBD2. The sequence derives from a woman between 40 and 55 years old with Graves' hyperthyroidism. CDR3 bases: TGTGCCAGCAGCTTGCTAGCGGGAGAGTGGGTTTACACCGGGGAGCTGTTTTTT. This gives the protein CASSLLAGEWVYTGELFF.